This T cell receptor (beta chain) comes out of a study of blood T cell repertoires in COVID-19. This clone was detected only a few times. Per the authors' pipeline: By means of reference gene primer amplification, nucleated cell counts were estimated. Clones were sequenced by immunoSEQ multiplex PCR, and TCRdb holds only the in-frame ones, with some missing. That table supplies the V and J calls and clone size; D and trimming were determined from the DNA. The table records hundreds of thousands of clones, roughly nine tenths of them present only once. Sequencing was done on a sample of peripheral blood. This clonotype was sampled from a man between 35 and 55 years old with acute or convalescent COVID-19.

CDR3 loop: CASSSAGTGSPLHF. As DNA, the CDR3 is TGTGCCAGCAGCTCAGCCGGGACAGGATCACCCCTCCACTTT. The chain is built from TRBV7-9 and TRBJ1-6; 8 bases are a match to TRBD1. The CDR3 is made up of 14 amino acids. J gave up 10 bases and V 4 bases, and 6 bases lay outside the gene matches. CDR1 and CDR2 (germline): SEHNR, FQNEAQ (reference sequence). Supplemented by reference TRBV7-9 and TRBJ1-6, the full variable domain reads DTGVSQNPRHKITKRGQNVTFRCDPISEHNRLYWYRQTLGQGPEFLTYFQNEAQLEKSRLLSDRFSAERPKGSFSTLEIQRTEQGDSAMYLCASSSAGTGSPLHFGNGTRLTVT.